This T cell receptor (beta chain) emerged from a study of identical twins. The CDR3 consists of 15 residues. CDR1 and CDR2 from the germline V gene are LGHDT and YNNKEL (reference sequence). V gave up 8 bases and J gave up 4 bases, with 18 bases separating them. Study conclusions and caveats: Zero-insertion findings could be partly confounded by invariant cells (MAIT and iNKT cells). Conclusions were drawn cross-sectionally by statistical analysis, without following the same donors.

To note about this clonotype: What it recognizes is unknown.

A universal primer site came from template switching; cDNA carried unique molecular identifiers. TCRdb reprocessed the 5' RACE reads with MiXCR, giving one entry per CDR3 protein. This repertoire shows about 470,000 distinct CDR3 sequences, approximately 25% found once; its top ten account for about 2.7%. This sample was shared with a second study, whose subject was T cells expressing NK-cell markers. That paper notes: Anti-gamma-delta TCR antibody use in several experiments restricted sorting to alpha-beta TCR T cells.

The clonotype originates from a woman aged 18-35 years in good health. The source material was CD4+ T cells sorted from blood. V and J are TRBV3-1 and TRBJ1-5, with D unclear. DNA of the CDR3: TGTGCCAGCGCCTCGACTGCTCATGCAAATCAGCCCCAGCATTTT. Translation gives CASASTAHANQPQHF.